This T cell receptor (beta chain) came from a study of cytomegalovirus exposure and HLA in healthy donors. About the research overall: Of more than 350 genotyped donors, about 80% clustered with self-reported Caucasian donors.

The PCR had 60 Vbeta and 13 Jbeta primers. Sequencing used immunoSEQ multiplex PCR; TCRdb keeps in-frame clones, though not all of them. The repertoire has about 140,000 clones, 75% to 85% of them found once; the top ten carry about 2.5%. Study outcomes and limitations: According to an earlier analysis, most TCR beta V segments yielded productive rearrangements about 90% or about 30% of the time. TCR beta sequences reportedly predicted most subjects' HLA-A and HLA-B alleles accurately. High sensitivity and specificity were reportedly achieved when the classifier diagnosed cytomegalovirus status.

V lost 4 bases and J 3 bases, leaving 10 bases between the germline ends. The CDR3 covers 13 residues. Germline assignment: CDR1 KGHSH and CDR2 LQKENI. A note on this clone: No antigen is known for it.

The chain links TRBV18 to TRBJ2-7; the D gene is possibly TRBD2 (7 bases). This clonotype was sampled from a middle-aged man in good health and CMV-seronegative. The material sequenced was PBMCs. DNA for the CDR3: TGTGCCAGCTCACAAGGGGGGGACTACGAGCAGTACTTC. Its protein product is CASSQGGDYEQYF.